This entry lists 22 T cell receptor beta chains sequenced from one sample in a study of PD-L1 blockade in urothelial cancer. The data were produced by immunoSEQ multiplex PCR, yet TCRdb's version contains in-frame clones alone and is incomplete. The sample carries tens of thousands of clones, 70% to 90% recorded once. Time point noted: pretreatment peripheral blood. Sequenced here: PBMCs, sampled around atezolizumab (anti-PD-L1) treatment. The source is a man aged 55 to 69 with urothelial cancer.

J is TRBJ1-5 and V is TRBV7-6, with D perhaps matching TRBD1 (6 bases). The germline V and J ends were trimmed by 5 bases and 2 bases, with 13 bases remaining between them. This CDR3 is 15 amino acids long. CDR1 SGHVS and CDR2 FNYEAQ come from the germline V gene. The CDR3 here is CASSATGFGNQPQHF. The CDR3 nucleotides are TGTGCCAGCAGCGCGACAGGTTTCGGCAATCAGCCCCAGCATTTT.

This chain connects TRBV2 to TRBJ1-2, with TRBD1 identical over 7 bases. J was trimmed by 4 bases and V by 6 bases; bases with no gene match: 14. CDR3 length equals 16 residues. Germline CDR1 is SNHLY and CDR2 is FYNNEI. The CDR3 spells CASRTGLLGGGYGYTF. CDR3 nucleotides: TGTGCCAGCAGGACCGGATTATTAGGGGGCGGCTATGGCTACACCTTC.

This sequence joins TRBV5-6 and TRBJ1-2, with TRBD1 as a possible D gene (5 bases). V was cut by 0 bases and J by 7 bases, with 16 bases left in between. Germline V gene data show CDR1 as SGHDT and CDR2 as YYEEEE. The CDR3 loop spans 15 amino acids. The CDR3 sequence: CASSLGWQGESGYTF. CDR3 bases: TGTGCCAGCAGCTTGGGTTGGCAGGGCGAGAGTGGCTACACCTTC.

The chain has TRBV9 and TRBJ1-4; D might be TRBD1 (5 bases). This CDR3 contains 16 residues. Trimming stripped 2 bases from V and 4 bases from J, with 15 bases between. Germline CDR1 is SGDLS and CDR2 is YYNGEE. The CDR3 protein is CASSVGAGGGNEKLFF. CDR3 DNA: TGTGCCAGCAGCGTTGGGGCCGGGGGGGGTAATGAAAAACTGTTTTTT.

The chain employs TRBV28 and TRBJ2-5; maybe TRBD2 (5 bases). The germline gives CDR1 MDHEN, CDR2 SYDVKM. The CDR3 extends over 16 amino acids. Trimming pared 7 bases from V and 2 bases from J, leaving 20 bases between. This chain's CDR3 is CASTAGWVLGQETQYF. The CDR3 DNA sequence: TGTGCCAGCACCGCGGGCTGGGTTTTAGGGCAAGAGACCCAGTACTTC.

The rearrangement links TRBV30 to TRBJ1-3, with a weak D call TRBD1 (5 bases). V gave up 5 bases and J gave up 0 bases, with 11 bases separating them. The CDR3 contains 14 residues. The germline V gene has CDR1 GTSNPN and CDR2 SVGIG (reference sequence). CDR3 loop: CAWVGGFSGNTIYF. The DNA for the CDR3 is TGTGCCTGGGTTGGGGGGTTCTCTGGAAACACCATATATTTT.

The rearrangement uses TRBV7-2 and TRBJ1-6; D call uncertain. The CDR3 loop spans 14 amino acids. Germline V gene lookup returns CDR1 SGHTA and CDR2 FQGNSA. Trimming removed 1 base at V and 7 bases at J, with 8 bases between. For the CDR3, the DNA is TGTGCCAGCAGCTTAGGAGCGGTCAATTCACCCCTCCACTTT. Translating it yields CASSLGAVNSPLHF.

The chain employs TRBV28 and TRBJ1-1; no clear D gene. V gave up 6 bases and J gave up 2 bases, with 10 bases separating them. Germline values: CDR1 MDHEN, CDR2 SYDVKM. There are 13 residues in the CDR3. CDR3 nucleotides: TGTGCCAGCAGGAGTTCCGGTAACACTGAAGCTTTCTTT. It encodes CASRSSGNTEAFF.

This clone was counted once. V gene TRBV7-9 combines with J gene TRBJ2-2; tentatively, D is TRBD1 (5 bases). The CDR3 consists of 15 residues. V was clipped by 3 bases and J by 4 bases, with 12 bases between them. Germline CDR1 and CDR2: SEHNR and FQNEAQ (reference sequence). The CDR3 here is CASSFRQGGTGELFF. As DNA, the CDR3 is TGTGCCAGCAGCTTCCGGCAGGGCGGCACCGGGGAGCTGTTTTTT.

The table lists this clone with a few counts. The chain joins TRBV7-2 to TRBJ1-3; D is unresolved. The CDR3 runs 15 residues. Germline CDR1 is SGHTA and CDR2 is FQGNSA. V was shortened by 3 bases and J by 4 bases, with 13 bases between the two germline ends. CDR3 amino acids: CASSFYVEAGNTIYF. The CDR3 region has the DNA TGTGCCAGCAGCTTTTATGTTGAAGCGGGAAACACCATATATTTT.

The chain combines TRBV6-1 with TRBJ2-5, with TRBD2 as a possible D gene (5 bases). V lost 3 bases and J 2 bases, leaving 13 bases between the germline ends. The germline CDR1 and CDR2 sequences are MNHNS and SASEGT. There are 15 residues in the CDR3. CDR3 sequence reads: CASSDGHGIQETQYF. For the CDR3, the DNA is TGTGCCAGCAGTGACGGGCACGGGATTCAAGAGACCCAGTACTTC.

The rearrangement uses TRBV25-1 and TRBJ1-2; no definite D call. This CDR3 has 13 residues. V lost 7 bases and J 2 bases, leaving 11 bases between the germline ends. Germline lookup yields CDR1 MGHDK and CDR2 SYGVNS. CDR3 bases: TGTGCCAGCACCCAAACTGAAAACTATGGCTACACCTTC. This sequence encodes CASTQTENYGYTF.

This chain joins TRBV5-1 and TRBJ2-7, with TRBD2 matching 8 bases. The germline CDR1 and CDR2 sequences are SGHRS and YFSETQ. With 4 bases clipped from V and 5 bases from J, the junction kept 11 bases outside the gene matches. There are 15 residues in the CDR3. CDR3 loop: CASSREGRFVDEQYF. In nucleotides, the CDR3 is TGCGCCAGCAGCCGGGAGGGGCGCTTTGTGGACGAGCAGTACTTC.

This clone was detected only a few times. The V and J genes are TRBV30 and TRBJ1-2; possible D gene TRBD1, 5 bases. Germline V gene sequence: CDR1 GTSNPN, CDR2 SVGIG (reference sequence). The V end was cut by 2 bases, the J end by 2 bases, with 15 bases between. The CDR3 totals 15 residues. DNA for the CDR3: TGTGCCTGGAGTCCGCCGGGGGGGACGAACTATGGCTACACCTTC. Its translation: CAWSPPGGTNYGYTF.

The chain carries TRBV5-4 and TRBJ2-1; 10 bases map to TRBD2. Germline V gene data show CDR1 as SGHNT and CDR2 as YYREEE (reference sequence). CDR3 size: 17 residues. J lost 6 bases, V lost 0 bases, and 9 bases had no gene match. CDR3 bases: TGTGCCAGCAGCTTGGGTGTACTAGCGGGGCCCCGCAATGAGCAGTTCTTC. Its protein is CASSLGVLAGPRNEQFF.

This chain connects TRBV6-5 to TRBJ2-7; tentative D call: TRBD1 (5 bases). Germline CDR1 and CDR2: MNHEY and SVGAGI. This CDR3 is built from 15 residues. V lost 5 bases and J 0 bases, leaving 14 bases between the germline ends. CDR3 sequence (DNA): TGTGCCAGCAGTAGACAGAGCCGCCTCTCCTACGAGCAGTACTTC. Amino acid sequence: CASSRQSRLSYEQYF.

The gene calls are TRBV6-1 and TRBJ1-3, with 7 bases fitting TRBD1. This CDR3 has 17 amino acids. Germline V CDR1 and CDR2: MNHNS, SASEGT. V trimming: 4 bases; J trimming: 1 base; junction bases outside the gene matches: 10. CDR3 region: CASSATGASMSGNTIYF. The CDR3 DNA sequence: TGTGCCAGCAGTGCAACAGGGGCCTCTATGTCTGGAAACACCATATATTTT.

The CDR3 loop is CASSHSVALSYEQYF. CDR3 DNA sequence: TGCGCCAGCAGCCATTCAGTGGCCCTCTCCTACGAGCAGTACTTC. This rearrangement joins TRBV4-3 to TRBJ2-7, with no clear D. Trimming took 3 bases from V and 0 from J, leaving 12 bases between them. CDR3 length: 15 residues. Germline-derived CDR1 and CDR2 are LGHNA and YSLEER.

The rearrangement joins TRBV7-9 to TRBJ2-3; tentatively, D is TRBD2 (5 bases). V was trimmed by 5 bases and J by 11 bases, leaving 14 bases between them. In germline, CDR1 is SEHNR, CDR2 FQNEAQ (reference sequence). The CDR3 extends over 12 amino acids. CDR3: CASSHPKGGQYF. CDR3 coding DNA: TGTGCCAGCAGCCATCCAAAAGGAGGGCAGTATTTT.

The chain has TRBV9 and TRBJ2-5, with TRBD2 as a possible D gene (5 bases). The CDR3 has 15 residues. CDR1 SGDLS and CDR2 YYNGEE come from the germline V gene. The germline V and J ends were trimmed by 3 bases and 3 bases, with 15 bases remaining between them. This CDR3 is CASSASVRGEETQYF. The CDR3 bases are TGTGCCAGCAGCGCGTCGGTTCGGGGAGAAGAGACCCAGTACTTC.

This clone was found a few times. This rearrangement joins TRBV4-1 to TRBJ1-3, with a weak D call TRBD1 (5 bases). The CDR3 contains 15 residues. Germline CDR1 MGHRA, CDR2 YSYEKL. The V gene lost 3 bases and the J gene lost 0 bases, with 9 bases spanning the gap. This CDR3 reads CASSQRGISGNTIYF. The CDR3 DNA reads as TGCGCCAGCAGCCAGCGGGGGATCTCTGGAAACACCATATATTTT.

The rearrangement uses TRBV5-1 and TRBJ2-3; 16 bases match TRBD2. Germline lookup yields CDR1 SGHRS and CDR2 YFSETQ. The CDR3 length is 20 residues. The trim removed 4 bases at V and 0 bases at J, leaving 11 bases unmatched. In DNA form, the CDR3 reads TGCGCCAGCAGCACGGGACTAGCGGGGGGGGCTCGGTTGAGCACAGATACGCAGTATTTT. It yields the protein CASSTGLAGGARLSTDTQYF.